This TCR beta chain emerged from a study of blood T cell repertoires in COVID-19. The overall study: There were acute and convalescent COVID-19 samples, and they came from the United States, Italy and Spain. From T cells, B-cell-depleted T cells, or PBMCs came the material, which was cDNA or gDNA.

Germline values: CDR1 WNHNN, CDR2 SYGVQD (reference sequence). Trimming cost V 2 bases and J 3 bases; bases outside gene matches: 4. The CDR3 contains 14 residues. Authors' data handling: Counts of nucleated cells, estimated from reference gene primer amplification, were obtained. TCRdb's table, derived via immunoSEQ multiplex PCR, lists solely in-frame clones and lacks some. The V and J calls and clone size come from that table; D and trimming were worked out from the DNA. The repertoire holds around 130,000 clones, 75% to 90% seen once, with around 20% in the top ten. Source material: peripheral blood. The chain employs TRBV10-1 and TRBJ2-7; 7 bases map to TRBD2. This clonotype originated in a man in his fifties with active or convalescent COVID-19. CDR3 sequence reads: CASSEAGEVYEQYF. As DNA, the CDR3 is TGCGCCAGCAGTGAGGCGGGAGAGGTCTACGAGCAGTACTTC.